The source of this TCR beta chain is a study of blood T cell repertoires in COVID-19 (dated by TCRdb to between 2020 and 2021). A note on the overall study: The collaborator samples originated in the United States, Italy and Spain and spanned the acute and convalescent phases of COVID-19. The prospective study material was composed of cDNA or gDNA derived from T cells, B-cell-depleted T cells, or PBMCs. The repertoires were released in a freely available public database meant as a resource for research on the immune response to SARS-CoV-2. The dataset comprised deeply sampled blood TCRbeta repertoires from subjects exposed to, actively infected with, or recovered from COVID-19. Samples were obtained from the ongoing ImmuneRACE study (first 160 participants) and from about 1,300 subjects provided by 6 global collaborators. Nearly every sample came with metadata listing a de-identified subject ID, COVID-19 status, age in years and sex. HLA class I and class II types, where available, came from metadata supplied by the sample provider rather than from assay-based typing.

The CDR3 goes from the cysteine to the phenylalanine over 15 residues. The read is trimmed to its CDR3 DNA, 45 bases read in frame from base 1. CDR1 and CDR2 were assigned from the germline V gene as SGHRS and YFSETQ. V loses 0 bases of germline sequence and J loses 2 bases, and the interval between the two ends is 11 bases. Participants in the prospective study were aged about 18 to 95 years, lived in approximately 26 United States geographic areas, and enrolled through a virtual design. Cohort assignment in the prospective study relied on participant-reported clinical history from a screening survey and a study questionnaire. For ImmuneRACE Cohort 3, a participant was defined as recovered based on two consecutive negative NP/OP PCR tests, clearance by a healthcare professional, or resolution of symptoms. In the prospective study, whole blood, serum and a nasopharyngeal or oropharyngeal swab were collected from each participant by mobile phlebotomists. Additional blood draws and questionnaires over an approximately two-month period could optionally be provided by prospective study participants. Before DNA extraction, blood samples from the prospective study were shipped at room temperature or frozen.

This clone has just a few counts. There is no known antigen for this receptor. Base-call qualities are not available, and no considerably larger clone is one nucleotide away. On the study overall, not on this receptor specifically: The amount of clinical and demographic metadata varied by source and participant and was provided uncurated.

The immunoSEQ Assay, a bias-controlled multiplex PCR, was used to amplify TCRbeta CDR3 regions from genomic DNA. The study's processing was this. The number of nucleated cells in each sample was estimated from the amplification of reference gene primers within the assay. Sequence reads were collapsed and filtered to measure the absolute abundance of every unique TCRbeta CDR3 rearrangement. For each sample, productive Simpson clonality was calculated by taking the square root of Simpson's diversity index across productive rearrangements. What TCRdb holds here is the immuneACCESS table cut down to in-frame rearrangements. Part of the clones is not present; checked against another copy, under half of the missing clones reflect an unresolved V gene, and the others are unexplained. V and J calls and clone size are given by that table; D and trimming were obtained from the DNA. The sample has 150,000 to 200,000 clones on record, approximately 86% of them singletons. 15% to 20% of the sample is held by the ten biggest clonotypes.

Sequenced input: PBMCs or T cells enriched from blood (not recorded which). The chain uses TRBV5-1 and TRBJ1-2, with no reliable assignment of the D segment. The clonotype originates from a man aged 60-69 years who had recovered from COVID-19. Read as DNA, the sequence is TGCGCCAGCAGCTTGGATGGGGAGGTCAACTATGGCTACACCTTC. Its protein reads: CASSLDGEVNYGYTF. When the CDR3 is completed using the reference TRBV5-1 and TRBJ1-2 genes on either side, the full variable domain is KAGVTQTPRYLIKTRGQQVTLSCSPISGHRSVSWYQQTPGQGLQFLFEYFSETQRNKGNFPGRFSGRQFSNSRSEMNVSTLELGDSALYLCASSLDGEVNYGYTFGSGTRLTVV.